This T cell receptor beta chain appears in the sequencing data of a study of shared clonotypes between healthy human individuals. In the study overall: The composition of the donors was two women and three men aged 18 to 49. Three plates were used per donor for CD4 naive, three for CD4 memory, two for CD8 naive and one for CD8 memory.

Only CD45RO-negative cells positively selected for CCR7 counted as naive CD8 cells, so terminally differentiated effector memory CD45RA+ cells were excluded. CDR1 and CDR2 from the germline V gene are SEHNR and FQNEAQ (reference sequence). Between the trimmed V and J ends, which lost 2 bases and 9 bases, there was a span of 8 bases. This CDR3 is built from 12 residues. Authors' analysis steps: Without quality scores, immunoSEQ junctional reads could not be filtered like full-length reads. Clones were read by immunoSEQ multiplex PCR, and TCRdb kept only the in-frame ones, dropping some. Clone size and V and J calls were adopted from that table, with D and trimming inferred from the DNA. The sample shows about 700,000 clones, 92% of them seen only once.

What was sequenced was naive CD8+ T cells sorted from blood. This receptor was obtained from a man aged 30 to 39 in good health. This rearrangement joins TRBV7-9 to TRBJ2-4, with D uncertain. In nucleotides, the CDR3 is TGTGCCAGCAGCTTAAGGCTCTTCATTCAGTACTTC. It is translated as CASSLRLFIQYF.